The rows below give T cell receptor beta chains drawn from one sample of a study of chemoradiotherapy in HPV16-positive cancers. Using immunoSEQ multiplex PCR, the repertoire was profiled, and TCRdb retains in-frame clones only, with some absent. Of just under 40,000 clones detected, approximately 73% appear once; the ten largest clones hold 4.5% to 6.5%. This material consisted of blood, taken from a patient who underwent chemoradiotherapy. These receptors all stem from a human donor with HPV-associated anogenital cancer. Both conserved end residues are part of each CDR3. Fields, in order: CDR3 DNA, CDR3 protein, clone size, CDR3 length, J gene, D gene, V gene. D genes are given only for firm matches. Clone size is given for some rows only: seen once, a few or many times, or a class if the clone is expanded.

CDR3 DNA: TGTGCCAGCAGTGACTCGTCAGAGAACACCGGGGAGCTGTTTTTT; CDR3 protein: CASSDSSENTGELFF; clone size: .; CDR3 length: 15; J gene: TRBJ2-2; D gene: .; V gene: TRBV6-4
CDR3 DNA: TGTGCCAGCAGCTTAAAAAGGGAAGGCACTGAAGCTTTCTTT; CDR3 protein: CASSLKREGTEAFF; clone size: .; CDR3 length: 14; J gene: TRBJ1-1; D gene: .; V gene: TRBV7-3
CDR3 DNA: TGTGCCAGCAGGATGACAGTGAACACTGAAGCTTTCTTT; CDR3 protein: CASRMTVNTEAFF; clone size: once; CDR3 length: 13; J gene: TRBJ1-1; D gene: .; V gene: TRBV6-4
CDR3 DNA: TGCGCCAGCAGCGTTGACAGGGGCAACACCGGGGAGCTGTTTTTT; CDR3 protein: CASSVDRGNTGELFF; clone size: .; CDR3 length: 15; J gene: TRBJ2-2; D gene: TRBD1; V gene: TRBV5-1
CDR3 DNA: TGCAGCGGCGACAGGGTCCCTGAAGCTTTCTTT; CDR3 protein: CSGDRVPEAFF; clone size: .; CDR3 length: 11; J gene: TRBJ1-1; D gene: TRBD1; V gene: TRBV29-1
CDR3 DNA: TGTGCCAGCAGCTTGGAACAGGGGGCATACCACGAGCAGTACTTC; CDR3 protein: CASSLEQGAYHEQYF; clone size: .; CDR3 length: 15; J gene: TRBJ2-7; D gene: TRBD1; V gene: TRBV5-5
CDR3 DNA: TGCGCCAGTAGCGGGGGGCTAGATACGCAGTATTTT; CDR3 protein: CASSGGLDTQYF; clone size: .; CDR3 length: 12; J gene: TRBJ2-3; D gene: TRBD2; V gene: TRBV10-2
CDR3 DNA: TGTGCCAGCGGTCTCTTGGCGGGGAATCAGCCCCAGCATTTT; CDR3 protein: CASGLLAGNQPQHF; clone size: once; CDR3 length: 14; J gene: TRBJ1-5; D gene: .; V gene: TRBV6-1
CDR3 DNA: TGCGCCAGCAGTTTAGCCGGGACAGGGAATTCTGGCTACACCTTC; CDR3 protein: CASSLAGTGNSGYTF; clone size: .; CDR3 length: 15; J gene: TRBJ1-2; D gene: TRBD1; V gene: TRBV5-1
CDR3 DNA: TGTGCCAGCAGCTTCTATGTCATCCACTATAGCAATCAGCCCCAGCATTTT; CDR3 protein: CASSFYVIHYSNQPQHF; clone size: .; CDR3 length: 17; J gene: TRBJ1-5; D gene: .; V gene: TRBV5-4
CDR3 DNA: TGTGCCAGCAGCCGGGAGGGTGAAGCTTTCTTT; CDR3 protein: CASSREGEAFF; clone size: .; CDR3 length: 11; J gene: TRBJ1-1; D gene: .; V gene: TRBV14
CDR3 DNA: TGCGCCACCGGGACAGGGAACCATGGCTACACCTTC; CDR3 protein: CATGTGNHGYTF; clone size: .; CDR3 length: 12; J gene: TRBJ1-2; D gene: TRBD1; V gene: TRBV23-1
CDR3 DNA: TGTGCCAGCAGTCCAGGACAGGGGCGACAGCCCCAGCATTTT; CDR3 protein: CASSPGQGRQPQHF; clone size: .; CDR3 length: 14; J gene: TRBJ1-5; D gene: TRBD1; V gene: TRBV28
CDR3 DNA: TGTGCCAGCAGCTTGGCCGCGGGGTTCAGAACAGATACGCAGTATTTT; CDR3 protein: CASSLAAGFRTDTQYF; clone size: .; CDR3 length: 16; J gene: TRBJ2-3; D gene: .; V gene: TRBV5-4
CDR3 DNA: TGTGCCAGCAGCCCAGGGAGGCAGAGCTCCTACAATGAGCAGTTCTTC; CDR3 protein: CASSPGRQSSYNEQFF; clone size: .; CDR3 length: 16; J gene: TRBJ2-1; D gene: .; V gene: TRBV7-6
CDR3 DNA: TGTGCCAGCAGAGGCACAGGGGAGGGAGTTGAAAAACTGTTTTTT; CDR3 protein: CASRGTGEGVEKLFF; clone size: few; CDR3 length: 15; J gene: TRBJ1-4; D gene: TRBD1; V gene: TRBV14
CDR3 DNA: TGTGCCAGTAGCCCTTCGGGCGGAGGGGCTGAAGCTTTCTTT; CDR3 protein: CASSPSGGGAEAFF; clone size: .; CDR3 length: 14; J gene: TRBJ1-1; D gene: .; V gene: TRBV19
CDR3 DNA: TGTGCCAGCAGCCAAGTGAGGGAGGCTGGCTACACCTTC; CDR3 protein: CASSQVREAGYTF; clone size: .; CDR3 length: 13; J gene: TRBJ1-2; D gene: .; V gene: TRBV14
CDR3 DNA: TGTGCCAGCGGGTACTTCGGGACAGCTAATTCACCCCTCCACTTT; CDR3 protein: CASGYFGTANSPLHF; clone size: .; CDR3 length: 15; J gene: TRBJ1-6; D gene: TRBD1; V gene: TRBV7-2
CDR3 DNA: TGCGCCAGCGCCTTGGACAGGAACACTGAAGCTTTCTTT; CDR3 protein: CASALDRNTEAFF; clone size: few; CDR3 length: 13; J gene: TRBJ1-1; D gene: .; V gene: TRBV5-1
CDR3 DNA: TGTGCCATCAGTGAGCGGGGATTGGATGGCTACACCTTC; CDR3 protein: CAISERGLDGYTF; clone size: few; CDR3 length: 13; J gene: TRBJ1-2; D gene: .; V gene: TRBV10-3
CDR3 DNA: TGTGCCAGCAGCCATACATGGGGGGAGACCCAGTACTTC; CDR3 protein: CASSHTWGETQYF; clone size: .; CDR3 length: 13; J gene: TRBJ2-5; D gene: .; V gene: TRBV14
CDR3 DNA: TGTGCCAGCTCACCGTCTACCGGGGGCACGGGCTCTCCGCAGTATTTT; CDR3 protein: CASSPSTGGTGSPQYF; clone size: once; CDR3 length: 16; J gene: TRBJ2-3; D gene: .; V gene: TRBV18
CDR3 DNA: TGTGCCAGCAGCGCCGGCTATAGCAATCAGCCCCAGCATTTT; CDR3 protein: CASSAGYSNQPQHF; clone size: .; CDR3 length: 14; J gene: TRBJ1-5; D gene: .; V gene: TRBV7-6
CDR3 DNA: TGTGCCTGCGACCCACCCCCGGACAATGAGCAGTTCTTC; CDR3 protein: CACDPPPDNEQFF; clone size: .; CDR3 length: 13; J gene: TRBJ2-1; D gene: .; V gene: TRBV30
CDR3 DNA: TGTGCCAGCAGCAGAGCCGGGGAAGCTTTCTTT; CDR3 protein: CASSRAGEAFF; clone size: medium-sized; CDR3 length: 11; J gene: TRBJ1-1; D gene: .; V gene: TRBV5-4
CDR3 DNA: TGCAGTACTCCTCTAGGGACAGCCCACACCTTC; CDR3 protein: CSTPLGTAHTF; clone size: .; CDR3 length: 11; J gene: TRBJ1-2; D gene: TRBD1; V gene: TRBV20-1
CDR3 DNA: TGTGCCAGCAGCTTCTCCGGGCCTTCAACTAATGAAAAACTGTTTTTT; CDR3 protein: CASSFSGPSTNEKLFF; clone size: .; CDR3 length: 16; J gene: TRBJ1-4; D gene: .; V gene: TRBV7-2
CDR3 DNA: TGTGCCAGTACCGCCGGGACAGGCCTCCCCATAAGCTCCTACGAGCAGTACTTC; CDR3 protein: CASTAGTGLPISSYEQYF; clone size: .; CDR3 length: 18; J gene: TRBJ2-7; D gene: TRBD1; V gene: TRBV19
CDR3 DNA: TGTGCCAGCAGCACATTCGACAGGAGTGAAGCTTTCTTT; CDR3 protein: CASSTFDRSEAFF; clone size: .; CDR3 length: 13; J gene: TRBJ1-1; D gene: .; V gene: TRBV7-2
CDR3 DNA: TGTGCCTGGAGGGAGGGCCCTAAAGGGGAAAAACTGTTTTTT; CDR3 protein: CAWREGPKGEKLFF; clone size: .; CDR3 length: 14; J gene: TRBJ1-4; D gene: .; V gene: TRBV30
CDR3 DNA: TGTGCCAGCGGTTCTGGGGGGACGACCTACGAGCAGTACTTC; CDR3 protein: CASGSGGTTYEQYF; clone size: .; CDR3 length: 14; J gene: TRBJ2-7; D gene: .; V gene: TRBV6-5
CDR3 DNA: TGCAGTGCTAGTATGAACACTGAAGCTTTCTTT; CDR3 protein: CSASMNTEAFF; clone size: .; CDR3 length: 11; J gene: TRBJ1-1; D gene: .; V gene: TRBV20-1
CDR3 DNA: TGTGCCAGCAGGACGAAGGACAGGGGGAATCAGCCCCAGCATTTT; CDR3 protein: CASRTKDRGNQPQHF; clone size: .; CDR3 length: 15; J gene: TRBJ1-5; D gene: TRBD1; V gene: TRBV6-6
CDR3 DNA: TGTGCCAGTAGTGAATGGGACAGGGATGAAAAACTGTTTTTT; CDR3 protein: CASSEWDRDEKLFF; clone size: once; CDR3 length: 14; J gene: TRBJ1-4; D gene: TRBD1; V gene: TRBV19
CDR3 DNA: TGTGCCAGCAGCTCAGGCCCCCGGGACACACCCTACGAGCAGTACTTC; CDR3 protein: CASSSGPRDTPYEQYF; clone size: .; CDR3 length: 16; J gene: TRBJ2-7; D gene: .; V gene: TRBV7-2
CDR3 DNA: TGCGCCAGCAGCATAGCGGGGGGAGCGAACACCGGGGAGCTGTTTTTT; CDR3 protein: CASSIAGGANTGELFF; clone size: .; CDR3 length: 16; J gene: TRBJ2-2; D gene: TRBD2; V gene: TRBV5-1
CDR3 DNA: TGTGCCAGTAGTTCGACAGGGGAGGCCGAGCAGTACTTC; CDR3 protein: CASSSTGEAEQYF; clone size: few; CDR3 length: 13; J gene: TRBJ2-7; D gene: TRBD1; V gene: TRBV19
CDR3 DNA: TGCGCCAGCAGCTTGGAAGGCGGGGGGGAAGGAGATACGCAGTATTTT; CDR3 protein: CASSLEGGGEGDTQYF; clone size: .; CDR3 length: 16; J gene: TRBJ2-3; D gene: TRBD2; V gene: TRBV5-1
CDR3 DNA: TGTGCAAGTCGCTTAGAGATCTCGGAAGCTTTCTTT; CDR3 protein: CASRLEISEAFF; clone size: .; CDR3 length: 12; J gene: TRBJ1-1; D gene: .; V gene: TRBV12-2
CDR3 DNA: TGTGCCAGCAGCCATGAAGCGGGATACGAGCAGTACTTC; CDR3 protein: CASSHEAGYEQYF; clone size: .; CDR3 length: 13; J gene: TRBJ2-7; D gene: TRBD2; V gene: TRBV11-3
CDR3 DNA: TGCGCCAGCAGCTCACAGGGCGGGAACACTGAAGCTTTCTTT; CDR3 protein: CASSSQGGNTEAFF; clone size: .; CDR3 length: 14; J gene: TRBJ1-1; D gene: .; V gene: TRBV5-1
CDR3 DNA: TGTGCCAGCAGTGAAAGTCCCCATGGGATCCAGTACTTC; CDR3 protein: CASSESPHGIQYF; clone size: .; CDR3 length: 13; J gene: TRBJ2-5; D gene: .; V gene: TRBV6-1